This TCR beta chain was profiled in a study of control samples from healthy donors and cancer patients (TCRdb year 2020). With respect to this clone: The target of this receptor is not known. Base quality data are lacking; no much larger clone is found one base away.

Receptor amplification or capture employed the immunoSEQ multiplex PCR assay. Drawn from immuneACCESS, this table holds only the in-frame rearrangements with V and J called that TCRdb kept. Clones are partly lost; checked studies trace under half to an unresolved V gene and leave the rest unexplained. Here the sample has 54,000 or so clones; over 85% occur a single time. The ten largest clones take up less than 2.5% of the sample. From the cysteine up to the phenylalanine, the CDR3 has a length of 14 residues. Of the read, only the CDR3 DNA is kept; its 42 bases are in frame from base 1. V sheds 6 bases and J sheds 2 bases, leaving 14 bases between their ends. CDR1 MNHEY and CDR2 SMNVEV are derived from the germline V gene (reference sequence).

The V and J genes are TRBV27 and TRBJ2-7; the D call is tentative, TRBD1 or TRBD2, as each matches 7 bases. The sample taken for sequencing was blood. This receptor was obtained from a young man in good health. At the DNA level, the sequence is TGTGCCAGCAGCACAGGGAGGGGGCCCTACGAGCAGTACTTC. Its product reads: CASSTGRGPYEQYF.